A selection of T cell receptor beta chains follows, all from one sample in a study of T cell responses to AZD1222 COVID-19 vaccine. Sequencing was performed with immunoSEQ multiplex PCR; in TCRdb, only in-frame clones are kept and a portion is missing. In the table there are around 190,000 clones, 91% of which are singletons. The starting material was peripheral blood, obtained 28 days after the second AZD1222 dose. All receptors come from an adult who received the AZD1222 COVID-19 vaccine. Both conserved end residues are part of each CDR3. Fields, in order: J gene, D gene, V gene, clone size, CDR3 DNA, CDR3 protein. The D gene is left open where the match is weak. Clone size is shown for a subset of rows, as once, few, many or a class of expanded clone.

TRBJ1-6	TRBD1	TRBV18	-	TGTGCCAGCTCACCGTCAGGGACAGGGAATAATTCACCCCTCCACTTT	CASSPSGTGNNSPLHF
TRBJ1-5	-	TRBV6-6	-	TGTGCCAGCAGTTACGGGAATCAGCCCCAGCATTTT	CASSYGNQPQHF
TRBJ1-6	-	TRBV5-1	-	TGCGCCAGCCGGAACGGACAGCAGTCTGGTAATTCACCCCTCCACTTT	CASRNGQQSGNSPLHF
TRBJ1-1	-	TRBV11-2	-	TGTGCCAGCAGCTCCCGACCGAGGAACACTGAAGCTTTCTTT	CASSSRPRNTEAFF
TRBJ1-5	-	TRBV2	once	TGTGCCAGCAGTTCCTACGAGGGCAATCAGCCCCAGCATTTT	CASSSYEGNQPQHF
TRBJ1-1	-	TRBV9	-	TGTGCCAGCAGCCCAACGTCGTTAGTGGATCTTGAAGCTTTCTTT	CASSPTSLVDLEAFF
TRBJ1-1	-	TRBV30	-	TGTGCCTGGAGTAACGGACAGTTGAACACTGAAGCTTTCTTT	CAWSNGQLNTEAFF
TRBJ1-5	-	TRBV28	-	TGTGCCAGCAGTTTGCGGGGGCAAACCAATCAGCCCCAGCATTTT	CASSLRGQTNQPQHF
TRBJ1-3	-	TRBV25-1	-	TGTGCCAGCAGTGAATTCCCCAGGGGAACGGCTGGAAACACCATATATTTT	CASSEFPRGTAGNTIYF
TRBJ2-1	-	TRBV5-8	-	TGTGCCAGCAGCCTACGAGGGTGGGTGCAGACCCCGTTCTTC	CASSLRGWVQTPFF
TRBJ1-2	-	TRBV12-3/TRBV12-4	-	TGTGCCAGCACCCCAGGGTCATACTATGGCTACACCTTC	CASTPGSYYGYTF
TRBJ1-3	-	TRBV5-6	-	TGTGCCAGCAGCTTGACAATGATCACCGGAAACACCATATATTTT	CASSLTMITGNTIYF
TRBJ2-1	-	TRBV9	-	TGTGCCAGCAGCGTAGGTCTGGGTGAGGATGAGCAGTTCTTC	CASSVGLGEDEQFF